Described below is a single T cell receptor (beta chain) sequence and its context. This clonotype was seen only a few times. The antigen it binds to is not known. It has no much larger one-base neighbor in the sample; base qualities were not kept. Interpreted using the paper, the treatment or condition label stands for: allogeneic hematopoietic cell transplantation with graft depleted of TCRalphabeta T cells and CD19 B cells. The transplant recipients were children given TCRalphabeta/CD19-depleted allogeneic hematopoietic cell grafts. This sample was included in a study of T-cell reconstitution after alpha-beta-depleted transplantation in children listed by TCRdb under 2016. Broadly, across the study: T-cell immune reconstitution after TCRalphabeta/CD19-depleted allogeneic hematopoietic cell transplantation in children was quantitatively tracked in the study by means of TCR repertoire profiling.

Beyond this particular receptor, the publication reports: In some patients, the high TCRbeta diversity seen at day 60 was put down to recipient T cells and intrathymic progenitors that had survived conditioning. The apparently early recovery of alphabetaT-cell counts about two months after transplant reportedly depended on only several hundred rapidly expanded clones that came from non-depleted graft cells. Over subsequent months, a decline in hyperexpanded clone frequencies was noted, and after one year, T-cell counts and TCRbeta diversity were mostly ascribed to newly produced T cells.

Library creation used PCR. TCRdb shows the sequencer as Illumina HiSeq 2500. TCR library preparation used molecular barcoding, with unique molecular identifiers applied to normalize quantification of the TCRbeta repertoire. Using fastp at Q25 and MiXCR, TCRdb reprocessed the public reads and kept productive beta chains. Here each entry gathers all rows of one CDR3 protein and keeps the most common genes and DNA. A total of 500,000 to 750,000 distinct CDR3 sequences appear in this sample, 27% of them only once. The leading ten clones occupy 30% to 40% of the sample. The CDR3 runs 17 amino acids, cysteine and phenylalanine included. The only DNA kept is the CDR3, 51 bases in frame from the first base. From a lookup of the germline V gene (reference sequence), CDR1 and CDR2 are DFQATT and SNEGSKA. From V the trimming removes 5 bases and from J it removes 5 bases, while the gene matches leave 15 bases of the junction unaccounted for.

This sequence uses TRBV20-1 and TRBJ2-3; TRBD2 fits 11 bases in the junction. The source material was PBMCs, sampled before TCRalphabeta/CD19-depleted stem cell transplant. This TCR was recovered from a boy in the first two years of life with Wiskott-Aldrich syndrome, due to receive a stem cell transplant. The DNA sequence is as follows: TGCAGTGCTGCTCGCACTTTTAGCGGGAGGGCCATAGATACGCAGTATTTT. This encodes CSAARTFSGRAIDTQYF.